This T cell receptor beta chain emerged from a study of blood T cell repertoires in COVID-19 (dated by TCRdb to the early 2020s). Study-level background: Collaborator samples came from the United States, Italy and Spain and covered acute and convalescent phases of COVID-19. The prospective study material was composed of cDNA or gDNA derived from T cells, B-cell-depleted T cells, or PBMCs. Subjects who had been exposed to COVID-19, were actively infected with it, or had recovered from it provided the deeply sampled blood TCRbeta repertoires that made up the dataset. The repertoires were released in a freely available public database intended as a resource for research on the immune response to SARS-CoV-2. Samples were obtained from the ongoing ImmuneRACE study (first 160 participants) and from over 1,000 subjects provided by 6 global collaborators. Nearly every sample came with metadata listing a de-identified subject ID, COVID-19 status, age in years and sex. Where HLA class I and class II types were available, the types were taken from metadata supplied by the sample provider, not from assay-based typing. General findings and caveats noted by the study authors: How much clinical and demographic metadata was included differed by source and by participant, and the metadata was provided uncurated.

From a lookup of the germline V gene, CDR1 and CDR2 are MDHEN and SYDVKM. V is cut by 4 bases and J by 4 bases, and the space between the germline ends is 15 bases. From the cysteine up to the phenylalanine, the CDR3 has a length of 15 residues. Solely the CDR3 DNA is kept, with 45 bases framed from the first base. Each collaborating institution followed its own protocols to collect whole blood in K2EDTA tubes. For TCRbeta analysis, collaborators shipped samples as frozen whole blood, isolated PBMCs, or DNA extracted from either of those sample types. Turning to this clone: Its binding antigen is unknown. Base qualities are not recorded, but no much larger clone differs from it by a single base.

TCRbeta CDR3 regions were amplified from genomic DNA by means of the immunoSEQ Assay, a bias-controlled multiplex PCR. Concerning the study's data processing: The number of nucleated cells in each sample was estimated by amplification of reference gene primers within the assay. Sequence reads were collapsed and filtered to measure the absolute abundance of every unique TCRbeta CDR3 rearrangement. For each sample, productive Simpson clonality was calculated as the square root of Simpson's diversity index over productive rearrangements. This immuneACCESS table, as held by TCRdb, lists in-frame sequences with V and J called but not all clones. Of the missing ones, under half trace to an unresolved V gene in checked studies; the others have no known cause. D and trimming come from the DNA, and the V and J calls and clone size come from that table. The table for this sample lists about 50,000 clones; roughly 85% of them were counted only once. The top ten hold 5.5% to 7.5% of the sample.

The sequence was collected from a man aged 60 to 75 with acute or convalescent COVID-19. The chain employs TRBV28 and TRBJ2-3, and the D gene may be TRBD1, 6 bases matching. The material sequenced was peripheral blood. The CDR3 in this case is CASSSPGQSPDTQYF. DNA sequence: TGTGCCAGCAGTTCACCGGGACAATCCCCAGATACGCAGTATTTT.